This T cell receptor (beta chain) came from a study of blood T cell repertoires in COVID-19 (TCRdb year 2020). Regarding the complete study: Collaborator samples came from the United States, Italy and Spain and covered acute and convalescent phases of COVID-19. Sample metadata almost always included a de-identified subject ID, COVID-19 status, age in years and sex. The samples were drawn from two sources: the first 160 participants of the ongoing ImmuneRACE study, and 950 to 1,500 subjects contributed by 6 global collaborators. The material from the prospective study consisted of cDNA or gDNA derived from T cells, B-cell-depleted T cells, or PBMCs. A freely available public database, intended as a resource for researchers studying the immune response to SARS-CoV-2, is where the repertoires were released. HLA class I and class II types, where available, came from metadata supplied by the sample provider rather than from assay-based typing. Subjects who had been exposed to COVID-19, were actively infected with it, or had recovered from it provided the deeply sampled blood TCRbeta repertoires that made up the dataset. Overall study outcomes, separate from this receptor: Clinical and demographic metadata were provided uncurated, with the amount varying by source and participant.

About this clone: Its target antigen remains unknown. Base quality data are lacking; no much larger clone is found one base away.

Via the germline V gene, CDR1 is KGHDR and CDR2 SFDVKD. The CDR3 runs 14 amino acids, cysteine and phenylalanine included. Here the CDR3 DNA is all that survives: 42 bases in frame from base 1. Unmatched junction bases come to 6, with V trimmed by 5 bases and J by 7 bases. The immunoSEQ Assay, a bias-controlled multiplex PCR, was used to amplify TCRbeta CDR3 regions from genomic DNA. The source study handled its data this way. Within the assay, amplification of reference gene primers was used to estimate how many nucleated cells each sample contained. To quantify the absolute abundance of each unique TCRbeta CDR3 rearrangement, sequence reads were collapsed and filtered. For each sample, productive Simpson clonality was calculated by taking the square root of Simpson's diversity index across productive rearrangements. TCRdb took this table from immuneACCESS and kept in-frame rearrangements with V and J called. Such tables lack part of the clones; where checked against another copy, unresolved V genes explain under half of the gap, and the rest is unexplained. V, J and clone size derive from that table, while D and trimming were established from the DNA sequence. Within this sample are about 320,000 clones, with about nine tenths of them counted one time only. The ten largest clones add up to 4% to 6% of the sample.

In the prospective study, participants were roughly 18 to 95 years old, resided in about two dozen geographic areas of the United States, and were enrolled through a virtual design. Cohort assignment in the prospective study relied on participant-reported clinical history from a screening survey and a study questionnaire. Recovered participants in ImmuneRACE Cohort 3 were defined by two consecutive negative NP/OP PCR tests, clearance by a healthcare professional, or resolution of symptoms. In the prospective study, whole blood, serum and a nasopharyngeal or oropharyngeal swab were collected from each participant by mobile phlebotomists. Additional blood draws and questionnaires over an approximately 2-month period could optionally be provided by prospective study participants. Prospective study blood samples were shipped either frozen or at room temperature before DNA extraction.

Recombination connected TRBV24-1 to TRBJ2-1, and 8 junctional nucleotides match TRBD2. The sample taken for sequencing was PBMCs or T cells enriched from blood (not recorded which). The sequence was collected from a man aged 60 to 75 who had recovered from COVID-19. The CDR3 here reads CATSAASGFNEQFF. At the DNA level, the sequence is TGTGCCACCAGTGCAGCTAGCGGGTTTAATGAGCAGTTCTTC.